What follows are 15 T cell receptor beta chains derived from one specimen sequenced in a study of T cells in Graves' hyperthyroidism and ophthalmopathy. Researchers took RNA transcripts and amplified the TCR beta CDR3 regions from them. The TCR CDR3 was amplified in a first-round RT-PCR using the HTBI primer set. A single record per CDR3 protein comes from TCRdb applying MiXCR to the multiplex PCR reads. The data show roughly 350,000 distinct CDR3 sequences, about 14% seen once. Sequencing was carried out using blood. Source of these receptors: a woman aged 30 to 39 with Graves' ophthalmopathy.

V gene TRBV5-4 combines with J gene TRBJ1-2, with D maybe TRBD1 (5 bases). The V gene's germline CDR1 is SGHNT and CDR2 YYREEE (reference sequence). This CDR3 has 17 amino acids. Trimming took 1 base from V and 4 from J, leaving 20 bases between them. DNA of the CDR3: TGTGCCAGCAGCTTGTCCCAGGCGGGGGGACGGATCTATGGCTACACCTTC. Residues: CASSLSQAGGRIYGYTF.

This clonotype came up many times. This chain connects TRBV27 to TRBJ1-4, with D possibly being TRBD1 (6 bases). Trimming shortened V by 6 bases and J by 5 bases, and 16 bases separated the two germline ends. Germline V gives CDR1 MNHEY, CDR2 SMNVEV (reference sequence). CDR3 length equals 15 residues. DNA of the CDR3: TGTGCCAGCAGGCGCCCCGGGGGGCCGAATGAAAAACTGTTTTTT. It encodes CASRRPGGPNEKLFF.

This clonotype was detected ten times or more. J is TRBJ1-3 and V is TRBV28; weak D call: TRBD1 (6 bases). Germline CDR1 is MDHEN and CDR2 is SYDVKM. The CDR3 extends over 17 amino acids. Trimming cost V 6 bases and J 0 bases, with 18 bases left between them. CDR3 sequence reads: CASRWGRSGISGNTIYF. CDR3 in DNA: TGTGCCAGCAGATGGGGGCGCAGCGGCATCTCTGGAAACACCATATATTTT.

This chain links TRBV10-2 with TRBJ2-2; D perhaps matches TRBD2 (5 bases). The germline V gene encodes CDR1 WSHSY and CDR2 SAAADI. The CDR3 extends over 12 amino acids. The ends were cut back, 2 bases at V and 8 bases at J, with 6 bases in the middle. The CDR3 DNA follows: TGCGCCAGCAGTGAGCTAGCTGGGGAGCTGTTTTTT. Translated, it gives CASSELAGELFF.

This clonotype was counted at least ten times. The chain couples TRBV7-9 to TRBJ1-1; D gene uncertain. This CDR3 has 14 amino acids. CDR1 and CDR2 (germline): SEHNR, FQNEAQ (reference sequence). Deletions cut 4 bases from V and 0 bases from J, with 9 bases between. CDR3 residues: CASSSGYMNTEAFF. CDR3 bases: TGTGCCAGCAGCTCGGGGTACATGAACACTGAAGCTTTCTTT.

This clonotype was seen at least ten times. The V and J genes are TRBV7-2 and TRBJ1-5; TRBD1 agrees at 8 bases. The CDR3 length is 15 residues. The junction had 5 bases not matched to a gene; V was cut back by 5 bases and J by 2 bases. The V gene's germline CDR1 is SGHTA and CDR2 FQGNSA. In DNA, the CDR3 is TGTGCCAGCAGCCCTGGACAGGGAGGCAATCAGCCCCAGCATTTT. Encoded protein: CASSPGQGGNQPQHF.

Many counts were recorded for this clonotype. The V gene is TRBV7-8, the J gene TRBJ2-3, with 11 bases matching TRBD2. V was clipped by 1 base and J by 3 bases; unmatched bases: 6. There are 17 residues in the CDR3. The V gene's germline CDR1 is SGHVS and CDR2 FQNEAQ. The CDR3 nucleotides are TGTGCCAGCAGCTTAGTGGTAGCGGGGGGGCTGACAGATACGCAGTATTTT. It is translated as CASSLVVAGGLTDTQYF.

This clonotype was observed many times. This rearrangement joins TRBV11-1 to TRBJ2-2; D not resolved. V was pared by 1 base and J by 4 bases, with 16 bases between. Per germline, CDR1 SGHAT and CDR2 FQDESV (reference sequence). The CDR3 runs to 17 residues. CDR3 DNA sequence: TGTGCCAGCAGCTTAGAGGATGTTAGGGCCGGCACCGGGGAGCTGTTTTTT. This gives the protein CASSLEDVRAGTGELFF. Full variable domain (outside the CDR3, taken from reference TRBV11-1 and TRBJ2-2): EAEVAQSPRYKITEKSQAVAFWCDPISGHATLYWYRQILGQGPELLVQFQDESVVDDSQLPKDRFSAERLKGVDSTLKIQPAELGDSAMYLCASSLEDVRAGTGELFFGEGSRLTVL.

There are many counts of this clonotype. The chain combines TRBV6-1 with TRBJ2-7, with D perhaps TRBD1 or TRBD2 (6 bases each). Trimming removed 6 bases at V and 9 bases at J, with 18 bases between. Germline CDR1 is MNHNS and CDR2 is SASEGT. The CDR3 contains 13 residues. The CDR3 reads CASSPLAGGGQYF. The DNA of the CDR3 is TGTGCCAGCAGCCCCCTGGCCGGGGGCGGGCAGTACTTC.

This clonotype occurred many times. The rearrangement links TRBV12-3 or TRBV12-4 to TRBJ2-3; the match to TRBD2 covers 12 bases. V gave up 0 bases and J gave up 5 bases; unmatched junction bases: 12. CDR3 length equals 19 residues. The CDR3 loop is CASSLAILGRLAGEDTQYF. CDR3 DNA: TGTGCCAGCAGTTTAGCGATCTTGGGGAGACTAGCGGGGGAAGATACGCAGTATTTT.

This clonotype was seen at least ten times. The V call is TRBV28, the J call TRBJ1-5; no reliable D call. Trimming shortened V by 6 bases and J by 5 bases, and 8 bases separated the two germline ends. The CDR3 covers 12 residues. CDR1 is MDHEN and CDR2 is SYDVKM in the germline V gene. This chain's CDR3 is CASRVSDQPQHF. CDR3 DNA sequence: TGTGCCAGCAGAGTCTCTGATCAGCCCCAGCATTTT. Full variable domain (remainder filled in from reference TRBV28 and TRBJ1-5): DVKVTQSSRYLVKRTGEKVFLECVQDMDHENMFWYRQDPGLGLRLIYFSYDVKMKEKGDIPEGYSVSREKKERFSLILESASTNQTSMYLCASRVSDQPQHFGDGTRLSIL.

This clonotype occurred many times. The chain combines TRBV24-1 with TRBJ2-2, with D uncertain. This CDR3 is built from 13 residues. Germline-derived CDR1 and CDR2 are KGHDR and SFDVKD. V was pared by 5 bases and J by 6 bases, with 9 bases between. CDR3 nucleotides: TGTGCCACCAGTGGTAGTCCCCCCGGGGAGCTGTTTTTT. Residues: CATSGSPPGELFF.

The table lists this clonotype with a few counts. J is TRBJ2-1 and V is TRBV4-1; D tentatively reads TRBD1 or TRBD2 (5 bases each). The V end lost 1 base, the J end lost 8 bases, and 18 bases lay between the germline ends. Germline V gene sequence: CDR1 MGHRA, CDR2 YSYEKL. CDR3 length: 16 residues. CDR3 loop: CASSQAGGLNGDEQFF. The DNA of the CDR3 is TGCGCCAGCAGCCAAGCTGGGGGTCTTAACGGGGATGAGCAGTTCTTC.

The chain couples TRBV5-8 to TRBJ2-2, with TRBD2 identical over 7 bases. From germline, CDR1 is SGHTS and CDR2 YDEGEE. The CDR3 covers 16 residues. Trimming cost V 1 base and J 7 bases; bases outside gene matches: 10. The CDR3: CASSLHTPREVGELFF. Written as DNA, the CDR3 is TGTGCCAGCAGCTTGCATACCCCACGGGAGGTCGGGGAGCTGTTTTTT.

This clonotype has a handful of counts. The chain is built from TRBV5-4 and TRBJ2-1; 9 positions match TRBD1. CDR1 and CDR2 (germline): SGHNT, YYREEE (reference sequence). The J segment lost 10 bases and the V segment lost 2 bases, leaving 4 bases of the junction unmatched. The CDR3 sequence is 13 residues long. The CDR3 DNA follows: TGTGCCAGCAGCTTACAGGGGGCTAGGGAGCAGTTCTTC. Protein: CASSLQGAREQFF.